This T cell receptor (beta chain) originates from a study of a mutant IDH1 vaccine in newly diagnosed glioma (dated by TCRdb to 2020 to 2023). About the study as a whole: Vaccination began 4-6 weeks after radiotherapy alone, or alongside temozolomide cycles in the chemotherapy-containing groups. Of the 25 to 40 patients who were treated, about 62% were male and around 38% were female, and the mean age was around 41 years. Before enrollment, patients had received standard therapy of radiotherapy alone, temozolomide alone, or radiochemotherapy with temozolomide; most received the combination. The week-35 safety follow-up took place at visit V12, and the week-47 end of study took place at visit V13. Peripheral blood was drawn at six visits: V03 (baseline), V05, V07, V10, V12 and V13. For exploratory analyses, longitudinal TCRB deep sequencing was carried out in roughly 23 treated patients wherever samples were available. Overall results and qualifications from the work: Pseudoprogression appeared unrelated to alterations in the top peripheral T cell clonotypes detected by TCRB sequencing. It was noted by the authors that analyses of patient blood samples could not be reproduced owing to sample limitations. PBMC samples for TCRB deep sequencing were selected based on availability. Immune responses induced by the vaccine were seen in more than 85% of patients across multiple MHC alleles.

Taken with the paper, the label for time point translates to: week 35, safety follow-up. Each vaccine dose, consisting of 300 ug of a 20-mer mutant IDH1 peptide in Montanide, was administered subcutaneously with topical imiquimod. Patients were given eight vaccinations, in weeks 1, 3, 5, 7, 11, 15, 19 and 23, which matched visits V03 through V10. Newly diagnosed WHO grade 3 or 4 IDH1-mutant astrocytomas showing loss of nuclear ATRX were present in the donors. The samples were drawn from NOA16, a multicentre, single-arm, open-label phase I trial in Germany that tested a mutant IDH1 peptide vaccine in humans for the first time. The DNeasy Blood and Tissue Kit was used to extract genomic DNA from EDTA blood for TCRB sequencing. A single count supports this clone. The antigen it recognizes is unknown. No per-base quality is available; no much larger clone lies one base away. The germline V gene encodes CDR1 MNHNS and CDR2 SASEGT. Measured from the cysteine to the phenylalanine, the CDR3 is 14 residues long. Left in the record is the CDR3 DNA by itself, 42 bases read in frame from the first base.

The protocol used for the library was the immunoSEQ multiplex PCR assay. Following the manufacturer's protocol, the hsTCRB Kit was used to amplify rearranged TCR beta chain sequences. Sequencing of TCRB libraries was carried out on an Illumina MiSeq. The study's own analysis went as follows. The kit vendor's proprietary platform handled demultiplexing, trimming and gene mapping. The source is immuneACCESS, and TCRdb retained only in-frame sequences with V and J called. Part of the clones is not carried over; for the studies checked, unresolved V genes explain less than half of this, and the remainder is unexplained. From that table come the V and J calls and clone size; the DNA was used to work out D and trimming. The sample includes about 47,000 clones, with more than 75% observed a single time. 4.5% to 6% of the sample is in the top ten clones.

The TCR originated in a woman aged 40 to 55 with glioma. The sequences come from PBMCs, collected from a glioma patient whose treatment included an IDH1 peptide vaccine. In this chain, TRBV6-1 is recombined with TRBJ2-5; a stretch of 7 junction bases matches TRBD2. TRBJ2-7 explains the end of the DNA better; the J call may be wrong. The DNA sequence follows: TGTGCCAGCAGCGGCCCTCGGGAGGTGTACGAGCAGTACTTC. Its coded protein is CASSGPREVYEQYF.